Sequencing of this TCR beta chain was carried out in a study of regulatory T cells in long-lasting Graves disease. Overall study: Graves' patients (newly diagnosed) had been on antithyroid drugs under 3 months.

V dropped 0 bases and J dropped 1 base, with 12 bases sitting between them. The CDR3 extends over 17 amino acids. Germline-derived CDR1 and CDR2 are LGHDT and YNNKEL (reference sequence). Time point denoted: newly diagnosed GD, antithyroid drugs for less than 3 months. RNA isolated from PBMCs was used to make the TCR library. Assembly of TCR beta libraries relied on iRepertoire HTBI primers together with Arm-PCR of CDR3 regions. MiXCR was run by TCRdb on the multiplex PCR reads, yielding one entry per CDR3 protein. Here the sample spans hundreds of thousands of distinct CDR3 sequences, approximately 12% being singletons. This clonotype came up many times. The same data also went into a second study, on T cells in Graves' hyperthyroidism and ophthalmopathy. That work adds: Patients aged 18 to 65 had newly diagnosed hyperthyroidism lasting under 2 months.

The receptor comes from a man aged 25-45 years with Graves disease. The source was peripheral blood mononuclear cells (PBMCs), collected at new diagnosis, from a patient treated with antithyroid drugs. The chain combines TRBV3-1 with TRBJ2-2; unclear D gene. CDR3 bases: TGTGCCAGCAGCCAAGAAACCTACGACCTGAACACCGGGGAGCTGTTTTTT. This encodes CASSQETYDLNTGELFF.